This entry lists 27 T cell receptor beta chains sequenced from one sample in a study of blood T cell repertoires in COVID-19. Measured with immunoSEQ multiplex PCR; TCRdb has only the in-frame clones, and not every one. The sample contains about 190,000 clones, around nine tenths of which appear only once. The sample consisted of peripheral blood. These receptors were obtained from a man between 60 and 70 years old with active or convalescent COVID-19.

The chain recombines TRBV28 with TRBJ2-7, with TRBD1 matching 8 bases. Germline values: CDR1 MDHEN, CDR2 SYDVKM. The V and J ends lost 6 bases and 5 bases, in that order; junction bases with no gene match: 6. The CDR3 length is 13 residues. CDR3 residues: CASSPGQGDEQYF. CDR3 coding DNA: TGTGCCAGCAGCCCCGGACAGGGCGACGAGCAGTACTTC. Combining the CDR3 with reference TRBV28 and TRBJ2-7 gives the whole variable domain DVKVTQSSRYLVKRTGEKVFLECVQDMDHENMFWYRQDPGLGLRLIYFSYDVKMKEKGDIPEGYSVSREKKERFSLILESASTNQTSMYLCASSPGQGDEQYFGPGTRLTVT.

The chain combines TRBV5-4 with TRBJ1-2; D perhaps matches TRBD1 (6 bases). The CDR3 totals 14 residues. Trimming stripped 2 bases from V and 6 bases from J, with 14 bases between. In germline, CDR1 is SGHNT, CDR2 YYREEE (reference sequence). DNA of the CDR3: TGTGCCAGCAGCTTCTGGACAGAATTCGATGGCTACACCTTC. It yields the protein CASSFWTEFDGYTF.

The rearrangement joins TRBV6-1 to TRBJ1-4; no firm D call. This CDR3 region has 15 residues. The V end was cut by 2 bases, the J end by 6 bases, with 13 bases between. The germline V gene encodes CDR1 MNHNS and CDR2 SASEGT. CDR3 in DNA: TGTGCCAGCAGTGAAAGGAGGGAAGGAGATGAAAAACTGTTTTTT. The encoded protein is CASSERREGDEKLFF.

CDR3 nucleotide sequence: TGTGCCAGCAGCCAGGGAAGCACCTACGAGCAGTACTTC. Its protein is CASSQGSTYEQYF. The V call is TRBV7-9, the J call TRBJ2-7; a weak D match, TRBD1 (5 bases). Germline V CDR1 and CDR2: SEHNR, FQNEAQ (reference sequence). The CDR3 loop spans 13 amino acids. Trimming cost V 5 bases and J 2 bases, with 10 bases left between them.

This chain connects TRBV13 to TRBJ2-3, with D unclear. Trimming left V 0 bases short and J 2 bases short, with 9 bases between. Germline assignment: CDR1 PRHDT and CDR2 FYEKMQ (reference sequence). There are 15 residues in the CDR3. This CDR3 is CASSLGSSFTDTQYF. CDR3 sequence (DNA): TGTGCCAGCAGCTTAGGGTCCAGTTTCACAGATACGCAGTATTTT.

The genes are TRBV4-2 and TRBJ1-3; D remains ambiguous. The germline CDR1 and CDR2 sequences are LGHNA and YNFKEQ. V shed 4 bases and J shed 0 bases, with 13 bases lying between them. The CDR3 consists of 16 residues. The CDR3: CASSPTSLISGNTIYF. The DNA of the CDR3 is TGTGCCAGCAGCCCCACGAGTTTGATCTCTGGAAACACCATATATTTT.

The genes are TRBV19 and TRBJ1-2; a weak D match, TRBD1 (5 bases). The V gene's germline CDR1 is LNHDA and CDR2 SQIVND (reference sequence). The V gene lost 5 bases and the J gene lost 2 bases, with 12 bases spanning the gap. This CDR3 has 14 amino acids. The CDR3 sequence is CASSGGLLNYGYTF. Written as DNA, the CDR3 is TGTGCCAGTAGTGGGGGACTCCTAAACTATGGCTACACCTTC. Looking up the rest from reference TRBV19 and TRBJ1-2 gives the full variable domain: DGGITQSPKYLFRKEGQNVTLSCEQNLNHDAMYWYRQDPGQGLRLIYYSQIVNDFQKGDIAEGYSVSREKKESFPLTVTSAQKNPTAFYLCASSGGLLNYGYTFGSGTRLTVV.

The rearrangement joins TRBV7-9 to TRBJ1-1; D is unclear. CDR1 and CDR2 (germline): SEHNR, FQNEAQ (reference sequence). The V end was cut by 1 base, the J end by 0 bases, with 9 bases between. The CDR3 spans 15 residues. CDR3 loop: CASSLDGNMNTEAFF. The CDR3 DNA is TGTGCCAGCAGCTTAGACGGGAACATGAACACTGAAGCTTTCTTT.

CDR3 protein: CASRTGGLSGNTIYF. The CDR3 bases are TGTGCCAGCAGGACAGGGGGCCTCTCTGGAAACACCATATATTTT. The chain joins TRBV2 to TRBJ1-3; 10 positions match TRBD1. The CDR3 sequence is 15 residues long. V shed 6 bases and J 0 bases; nucleotides not matched to a gene: 2. Germline CDR1 reads SNHLY; CDR2 reads FYNNEI.

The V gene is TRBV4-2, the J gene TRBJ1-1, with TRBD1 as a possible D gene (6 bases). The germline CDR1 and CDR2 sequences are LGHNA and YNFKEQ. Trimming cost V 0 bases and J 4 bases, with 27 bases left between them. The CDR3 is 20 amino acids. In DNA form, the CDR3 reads TGTGCCAGCAGCCAAGATCTAAAAATGGGTGCCCAGGGGTGGGCCACTGAAGCTTTCTTT. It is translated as CASSQDLKMGAQGWATEAFF.

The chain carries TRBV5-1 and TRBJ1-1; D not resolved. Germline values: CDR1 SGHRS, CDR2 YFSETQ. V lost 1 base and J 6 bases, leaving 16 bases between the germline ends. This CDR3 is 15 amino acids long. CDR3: CASSLTYHRGSEAFF. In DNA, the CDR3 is TGCGCCAGCAGCTTGACTTACCATCGGGGATCTGAAGCTTTCTTT.

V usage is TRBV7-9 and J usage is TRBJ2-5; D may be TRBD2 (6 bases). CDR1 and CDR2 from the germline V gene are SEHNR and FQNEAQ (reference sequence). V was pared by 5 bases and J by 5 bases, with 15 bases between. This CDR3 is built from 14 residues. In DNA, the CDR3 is TGTGCCAGCAGCCCCCAAACGGGGGAGGAGACCCAGTACTTC. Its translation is CASSPQTGEETQYF.

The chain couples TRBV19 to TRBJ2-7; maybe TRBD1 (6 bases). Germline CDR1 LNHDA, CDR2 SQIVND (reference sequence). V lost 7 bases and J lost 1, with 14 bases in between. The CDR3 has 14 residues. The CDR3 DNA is TGTGCCAGTACCAGGACAGTCTTATCCTACGAGCAGTACTTC. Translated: CASTRTVLSYEQYF.

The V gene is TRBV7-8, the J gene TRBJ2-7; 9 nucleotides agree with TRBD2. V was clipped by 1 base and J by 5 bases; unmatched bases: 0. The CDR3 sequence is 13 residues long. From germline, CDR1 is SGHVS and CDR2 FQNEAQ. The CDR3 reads CASSLVAGDEQYF. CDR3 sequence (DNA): TGTGCCAGCAGCTTAGTAGCGGGGGACGAGCAGTACTTC.

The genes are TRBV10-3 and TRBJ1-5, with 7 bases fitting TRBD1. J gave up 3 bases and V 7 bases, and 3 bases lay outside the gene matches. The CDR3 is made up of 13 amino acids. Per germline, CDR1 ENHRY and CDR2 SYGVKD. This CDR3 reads CAINGQVNQPQHF. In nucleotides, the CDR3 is TGTGCCATCAACGGACAGGTCAATCAGCCCCAGCATTTT.

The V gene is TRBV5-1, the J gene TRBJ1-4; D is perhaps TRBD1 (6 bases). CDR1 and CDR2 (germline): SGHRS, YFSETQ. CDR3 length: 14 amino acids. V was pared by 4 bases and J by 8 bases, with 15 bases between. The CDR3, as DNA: TGCGCCAGCAGCCCGGACAGAGTTGGGGAAAAACTGTTTTTT. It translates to CASSPDRVGEKLFF.

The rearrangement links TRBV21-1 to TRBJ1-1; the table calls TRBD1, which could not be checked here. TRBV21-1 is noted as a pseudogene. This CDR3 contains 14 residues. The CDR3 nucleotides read TGTGCCAGCAGCCCTACCAGGGGGCAAACTGAAGCTTTCTTT. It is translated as CASSPTRGQTEAFF.

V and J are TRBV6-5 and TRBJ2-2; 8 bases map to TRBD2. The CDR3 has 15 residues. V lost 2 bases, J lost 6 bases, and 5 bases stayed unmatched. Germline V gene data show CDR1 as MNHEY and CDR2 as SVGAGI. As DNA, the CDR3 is TGTGCCAGCAGTTACAGCGGGGGATACCCCGGGGAGCTGTTTTTT. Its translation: CASSYSGGYPGELFF.

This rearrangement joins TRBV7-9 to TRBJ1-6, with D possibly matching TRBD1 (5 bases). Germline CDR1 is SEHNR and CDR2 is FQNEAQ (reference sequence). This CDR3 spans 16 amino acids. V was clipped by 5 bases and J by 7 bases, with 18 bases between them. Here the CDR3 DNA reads TGTGCCAGCAGCATGGGACTCTCCGACCCAAATTCACCCCTCCACTTT. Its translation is CASSMGLSDPNSPLHF.

The CDR3 region is CASSFPNWGTGVSYEQYF. The CDR3 DNA follows: TGTGCCAGCAGTTTCCCGAACTGGGGGACAGGGGTCTCCTACGAGCAGTACTTC. The rearrangement joins TRBV27 to TRBJ2-7; 10 bases agree with TRBD1. V gave up 3 bases and J gave up 0 bases; unmatched junction bases: 11. Germline V gene sequence: CDR1 MNHEY, CDR2 SMNVEV (reference sequence). The CDR3 has 18 amino acids.

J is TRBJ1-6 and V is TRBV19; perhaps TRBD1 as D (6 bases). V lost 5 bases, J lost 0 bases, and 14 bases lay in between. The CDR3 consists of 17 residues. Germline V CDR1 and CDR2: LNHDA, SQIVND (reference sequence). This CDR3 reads CASSATGISSYNSPLHF. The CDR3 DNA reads TGTGCCAGTAGTGCCACAGGGATCAGCTCCTATAATTCACCCCTCCACTTT.

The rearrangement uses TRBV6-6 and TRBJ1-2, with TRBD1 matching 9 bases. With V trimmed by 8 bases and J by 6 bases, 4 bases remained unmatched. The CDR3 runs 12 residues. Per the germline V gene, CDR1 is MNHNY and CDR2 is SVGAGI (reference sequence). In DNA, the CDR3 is TGTGCCAGCCGCGGGACAGGGAATGGCTACACCTTC. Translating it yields CASRGTGNGYTF.

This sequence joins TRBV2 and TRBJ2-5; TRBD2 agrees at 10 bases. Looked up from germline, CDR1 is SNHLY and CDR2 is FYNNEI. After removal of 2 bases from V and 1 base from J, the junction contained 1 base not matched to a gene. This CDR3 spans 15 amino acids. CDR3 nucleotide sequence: TGTGCCAGCAGTGAATCTAGCGGGGGCCAAGAGACCCAGTACTTC. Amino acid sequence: CASSESSGGQETQYF.

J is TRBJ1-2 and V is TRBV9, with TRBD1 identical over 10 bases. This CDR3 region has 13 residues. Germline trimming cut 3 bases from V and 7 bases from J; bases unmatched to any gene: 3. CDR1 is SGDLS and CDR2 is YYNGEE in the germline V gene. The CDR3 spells CASSDGQGGGYTF. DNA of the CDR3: TGTGCCAGCAGCGACGGACAGGGGGGTGGCTACACCTTC.

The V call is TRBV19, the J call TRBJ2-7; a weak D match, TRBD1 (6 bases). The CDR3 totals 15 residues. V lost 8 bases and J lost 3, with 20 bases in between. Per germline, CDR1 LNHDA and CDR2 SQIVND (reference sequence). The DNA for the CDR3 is TGTGCCAGTGCCCCTTTCGGGCAGGGGTTCTACGAGCAGTACTTC. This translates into CASAPFGQGFYEQYF.

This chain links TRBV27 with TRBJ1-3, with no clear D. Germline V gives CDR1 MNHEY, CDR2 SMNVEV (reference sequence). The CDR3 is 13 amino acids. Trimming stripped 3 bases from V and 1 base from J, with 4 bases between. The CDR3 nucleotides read TGTGCCAGCAGTTTTTCTTCTGGAAACACCATATATTTT. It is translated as CASSFSSGNTIYF.

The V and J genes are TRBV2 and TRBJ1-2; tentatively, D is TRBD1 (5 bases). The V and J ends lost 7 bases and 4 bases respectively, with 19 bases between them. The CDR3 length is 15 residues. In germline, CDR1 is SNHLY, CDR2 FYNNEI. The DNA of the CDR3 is TGTGCCAGCACCCCACTCCTCGGGGGTAGCTATGGCTACACCTTC. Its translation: CASTPLLGGSYGYTF.